The rows below give T cell receptor beta chains drawn from one sample of a study of cytomegalovirus exposure and HLA in healthy donors. Sequencing used immunoSEQ multiplex PCR; TCRdb keeps in-frame clones, though not all of them. The sample has 150,000 to 200,000 clones, roughly four fifths seen once; the top ten hold 2.8%. Sequenced input: PBMCs. These receptor sequences come from a woman aged 18-29 years in good health and CMV-seropositive. The CDR3 runs from the conserved cysteine through the conserved F or W. The D gene is left open where the match is weak. The size field is filled for only some rows; it gives once, few, many or a size class.

TRBV5-1,TRBD2,-,TRBJ2-5,TGCGCCAGCAGCTTGGGTTCTAGCGGGGGAGAGACCCAGTACTTC,CASSLGSSGGETQYF
TRBV2,-,-,TRBJ2-3,TGTGCCAGCAGTGAAGCGCGGGTAGGGTTGGATACGCAGTATTTT,CASSEARVGLDTQYF
TRBV5-1,-,-,TRBJ2-7,TGCGCCAGCAGCCCCTCGACAGGATCTGGCGGGCAGTACTTC,CASSPSTGSGGQYF
TRBV18,-,-,TRBJ1-2,TGTGCCAGCTCACCAGTAAGGGCGGGACGGGAGTTCTATGGCTACACCTTC,CASSPVRAGREFYGYTF
TRBV19,TRBD2,many,TRBJ2-3,TGTGCCAGTAGTTTGGAGGGGGCGGGGGGGACAGATACGCAGTATTTT,CASSLEGAGGTDTQYF
TRBV9,TRBD2,-,TRBJ2-2,TGTGCCAGCAGCTTCTCCCCGAGACTAGCGGGGGGGTCGAACACCGGGGAGCTGTTTTTT,CASSFSPRLAGGSNTGELFF
TRBV6-5,TRBD1,-,TRBJ1-6,TGTGCCAGCAGTCGGGACAGCCCCAATCTGTCACCCCTCCACTTT,CASSRDSPNLSPLHF
TRBV25-1,-,-,TRBJ2-6,TGTGCCAGCAGTGCCCCCAGGGACTCTTACTCTGGGGCCAACGTCCTGACTTTC,CASSAPRDSYSGANVLTF
TRBV4-1,TRBD2,-,TRBJ2-1,TGCGCCAGCAGCCAAGGTACGGGACTAGCGGGGGTTGGTGAGCAGTTCTTC,CASSQGTGLAGVGEQFF
TRBV9,TRBD2,-,TRBJ2-5,TGTGCCAGCAGCGTAGGTCAGCGGGGGGCAGAGACCCAGTACTTC,CASSVGQRGAETQYF
TRBV29-1,-,-,TRBJ2-1,TGCAGCTCCTCCCAGGGAAGCTCCTACAATGAGCAGTTCTTC,CSSSQGSSYNEQFF
TRBV6-1,-,-,TRBJ1-1,TGTGCCAGCAGTTTCACAGTGAACACTGAAGCTTTCTTT,CASSFTVNTEAFF
TRBV6-1,-,-,TRBJ2-7,TGTGCCAGCAGTGGGGACGGGGGATCCGAGCAGTACTTC,CASSGDGGSEQYF
TRBV11-2,-,-,TRBJ2-4,TGTGCCAGCAGCCATCTCGGGGAAGAGGTCAAAAACATTCAGTACTTC,CASSHLGEEVKNIQYF
TRBV2,-,-,TRBJ2-7,TGTGCCAGCAGCGGTACTTCAAGCTACGAGCAGTACTTC,CASSGTSSYEQYF
TRBV6-1,TRBD1,once,TRBJ2-7,TGTGCGAGCCGGGACAGGTCCTACGAGCAGTACTTC,CASRDRSYEQYF
TRBV6-5,-,-,TRBJ1-2,TGTGCCAGCGGCGGGGGGGTCGGAGGCTACACCTTC,CASGGGVGGYTF
TRBV7-9,-,few,TRBJ1-6,TGTGCCAGCAGCCCGGGGGGTATCGGGGCACCCCTCCACTTT,CASSPGGIGAPLHF
TRBV5-6,-,-,TRBJ1-2,TGTGCCAGCAGCATAGATACCGGGTCTCCGATGGGCTACACCTTC,CASSIDTGSPMGYTF
TRBV6-5,-,-,TRBJ2-4,TGTGCCAGCAGTTACTCGGGGAGATTAGCCAAAAACATTCAGTACTTC,CASSYSGRLAKNIQYF
TRBV6-1,-,-,TRBJ1-2,TGTGCCAGCAGTACAGGGAAAAGCAGCTACACCTTC,CASSTGKSSYTF
TRBV28,TRBD1,-,TRBJ2-7,TGTGCCAGCAGTCTAGGGACAGGACAGCAGTACTTC,CASSLGTGQQYF